This T cell receptor beta chain was observed in a study of beta chain features in type 1 diabetes. Regarding the study as a whole: Moderate yet significant TCRB CDR3 shortening was seen in Type 1 diabetes patients in all four CD4+ subsets. Over-representation of high TCR-expressing cells was a possible consequence of cDNA sequencing.

What was sequenced were expressed TCRB transcripts, since all of the isolated RNA had been reverse transcribed. Sequenced by immunoSEQ multiplex PCR; TCRdb stores in-frame clones only, minus some. Of over 150,000 clones detected, around 8% appear once; the ten largest clones hold about 0.95%. The CDR3 is made up of 16 amino acids. With 1 base removed from V and 10 bases from J, the gap between germline ends came to 19 bases. Germline CDR1 KGHSH, CDR2 LQKENI. Notes on this clone: Its target is unknown.

Sequencing input: central memory CD4+ T cells from blood. This sequence joins TRBV18 and TRBJ1-4; tentatively, D is TRBD1 (6 bases). This TCR derives from a woman aged 40 to 55 with type 1 diabetes. The CDR3 loop is CASSPQGEKQLGKLFF. DNA of the CDR3: TGTGCCAGCTCACCACAGGGGGAAAAGCAGTTGGGAAAACTGTTTTTT. The full variable domain, rest sourced from reference TRBV18 and TRBJ1-4, is NAGVMQNPRHLVRRRGQEARLRCSPMKGHSHVYWYRQLPEEGLKFMVYLQKENIIDESGMPKERFSAEFPKEGPSILRIQQVVRGDSAAYFCASSPQGEKQLGKLFFGSGTQLSVL.